This T cell receptor (beta chain) was obtained from a study of T-cell memory formation after mild COVID-19. TCRdb passed the 5' RACE reads through MiXCR, listing each CDR3 protein once. The data hold 180,000 or so distinct CDR3 sequences, with roughly 16% observed a single time. The germline gives CDR1 MNHEY, CDR2 SVGAGI. Between the trimmed V and J ends, which lost 0 bases and 6 bases, there was a span of 13 bases. The CDR3 loop spans 15 amino acids. The TCR comes from an adult woman who had mild COVID-19 (a few samples of this study predate the infection). Cell type and time point are not known. Sequencing was performed on PBMCs or a T cell subset sorted from them (not recorded which). V and J are TRBV6-5 and TRBJ2-3; no clear D gene. The CDR3 spells CASSYSIGLQDTQYF. The CDR3 nucleotides are TGTGCCAGCAGTTACTCGATCGGGTTACAGGATACGCAGTATTTT.